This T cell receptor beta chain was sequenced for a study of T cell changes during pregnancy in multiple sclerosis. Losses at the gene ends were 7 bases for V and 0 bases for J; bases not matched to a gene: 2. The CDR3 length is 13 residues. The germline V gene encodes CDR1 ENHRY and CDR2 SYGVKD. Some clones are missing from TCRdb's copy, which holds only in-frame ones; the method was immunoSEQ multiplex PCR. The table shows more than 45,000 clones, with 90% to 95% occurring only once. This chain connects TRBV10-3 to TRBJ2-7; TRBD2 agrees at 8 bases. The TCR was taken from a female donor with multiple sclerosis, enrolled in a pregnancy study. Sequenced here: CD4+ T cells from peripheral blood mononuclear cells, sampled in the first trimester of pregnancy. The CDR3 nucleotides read TGTGCCATCACGGGGACTAGCTCCTACGAGCAGTACTTC. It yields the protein CAITGTSSYEQYF.